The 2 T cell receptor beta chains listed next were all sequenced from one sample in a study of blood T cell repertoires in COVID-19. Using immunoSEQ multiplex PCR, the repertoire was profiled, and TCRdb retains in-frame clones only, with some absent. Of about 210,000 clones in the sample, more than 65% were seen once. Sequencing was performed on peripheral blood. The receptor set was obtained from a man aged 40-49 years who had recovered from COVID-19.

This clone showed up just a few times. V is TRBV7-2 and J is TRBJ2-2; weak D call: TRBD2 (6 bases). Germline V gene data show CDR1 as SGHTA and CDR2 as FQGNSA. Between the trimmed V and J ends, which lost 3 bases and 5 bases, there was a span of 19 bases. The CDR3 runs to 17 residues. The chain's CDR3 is CASSFVGRGGRTGELFF. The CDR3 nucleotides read TGTGCCAGCAGCTTTGTTGGGCGGGGAGGCCGAACCGGGGAGCTGTTTTTT.

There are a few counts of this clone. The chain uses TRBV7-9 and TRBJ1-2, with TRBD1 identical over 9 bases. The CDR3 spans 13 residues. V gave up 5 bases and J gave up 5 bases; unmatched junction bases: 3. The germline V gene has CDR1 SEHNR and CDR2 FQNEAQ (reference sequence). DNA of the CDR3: TGTGCCAGCAGCGGACAGGGGAATTATGGCTACACCTTC. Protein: CASSGQGNYGYTF.